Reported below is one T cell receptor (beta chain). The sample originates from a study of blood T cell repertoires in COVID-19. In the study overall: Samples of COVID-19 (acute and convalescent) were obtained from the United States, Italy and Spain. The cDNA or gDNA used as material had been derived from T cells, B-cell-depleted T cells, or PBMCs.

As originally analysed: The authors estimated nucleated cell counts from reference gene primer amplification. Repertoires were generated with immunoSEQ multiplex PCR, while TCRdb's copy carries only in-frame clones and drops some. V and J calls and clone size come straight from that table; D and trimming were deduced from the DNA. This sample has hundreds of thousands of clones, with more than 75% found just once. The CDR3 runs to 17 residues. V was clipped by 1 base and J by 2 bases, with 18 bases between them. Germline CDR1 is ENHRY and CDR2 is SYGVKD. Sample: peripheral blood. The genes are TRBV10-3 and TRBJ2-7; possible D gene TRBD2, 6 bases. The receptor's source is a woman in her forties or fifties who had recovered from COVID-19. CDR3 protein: CAISEWTAGRETYEQYF. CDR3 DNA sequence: TGTGCCATCAGTGAGTGGACGGCGGGACGGGAGACCTACGAGCAGTACTTC.